This T cell receptor beta chain was recorded in a study of OX40 agonist ivuxolimab in advanced cancers. The overall study: Three patients, one with hepatocellular carcinoma and two with cutaneous melanoma, achieved partial responses.

After removal of 8 bases from V and 4 bases from J, the junction contained 9 bases not matched to a gene. This CDR3 contains 14 residues. Study observations and caveats: Both blood CD4+ and CD8+ T cells showed clonal growth by week 6 at 0.1 to 3.0 mg/kg.

TCRdb's table, derived via immunoSEQ multiplex PCR, lists solely in-frame clones and lacks some. Of about 79,000 clones detected, 90% to 95% appear once; the ten largest clones hold 9.5% to 10%. Turning to this clone: What it binds is unknown.

The source is an adult with an advanced solid tumor such as melanoma, head and neck, liver or kidney cancer. This chain uses TRBV5-3 with TRBJ2-5; TRBD2 agrees at 9 bases. TRBV5-3 is marked as an open reading frame, function uncertain. Sequenced material: CD4+ or CD8+ T cells sorted from blood, taken in a trial of the OX40 agonist ivuxolimab. CDR3 DNA: TGTGCCAGCTCACCCTTGCGGGAGGGAGAGACCCAGTACTTC. Translating gives CASSPLREGETQYF.